Listed below are T cell receptor beta chains from one sample, sequenced in a study of T cell responses to AZD1222 COVID-19 vaccine. TCRdb keeps only in-frame clones here, not all; method: immunoSEQ multiplex PCR. The repertoire holds some 130,000 clones, with about nine tenths as singletons. The sequenced sample was peripheral blood, obtained on day 0 of AZD1222 vaccination. These receptors were obtained from an adult in good health. The CDR3 runs from the conserved cysteine through the conserved F or W. Fields, in order: clone size, CDR3 length, J gene, D gene, V gene, CDR3 protein, CDR3 DNA. D genes are given only for firm matches. Size values are once, few and many counts, or a class for expanded clones, and some rows have none.

-,14,TRBJ2-7,-,TRBV5-1,CASSRGDTPYEQYF,TGCGCCAGCAGCCGGGGGGACACTCCCTACGAGCAGTACTTC
-,17,TRBJ2-3,TRBD1,TRBV6-2/TRBV6-3,CASSPTDRGIGTDTQYF,TGTGCCAGCAGCCCGACGGACAGGGGGATTGGCACAGATACGCAGTATTTT
once,16,TRBJ2-3,-,TRBV13,CASSLRTSIHTDTQYF,TGTGCCAGCAGCTTAAGGACTTCTATACACACAGATACGCAGTATTTT
-,16,TRBJ1-1,TRBD1,TRBV9,CASSVGTGGMNTEAFF,TGTGCCAGCAGCGTAGGGACAGGGGGCATGAACACTGAAGCTTTCTTT
-,15,TRBJ1-5,-,TRBV27,CASSLGGHSNQPQHF,TGTGCCAGCAGTTTGGGGGGTCATAGCAATCAGCCCCAGCATTTT
-,15,TRBJ1-5,-,TRBV7-8,CASSSPGLSNQPQHF,TGTGCCAGCAGCTCGCCAGGGCTTAGCAATCAGCCCCAGCATTTT
-,15,TRBJ2-7,-,TRBV7-6,CASSQGQLSSYEQYF,TGTGCCAGCAGCCAAGGACAGCTATCCTCCTACGAGCAGTACTTC
-,13,TRBJ2-7,-,TRBV2,CASSVRQRTEQYF,TGTGCCAGCAGTGTAAGACAGAGAACGGAGCAGTACTTC
-,16,TRBJ2-5,-,TRBV9,CASSPQDSNSQETQYF,TGTGCCAGCAGCCCCCAGGACAGTAACTCCCAAGAGACCCAGTACTTC
-,15,TRBJ2-1,TRBD1,TRBV7-6,CASSAGQGKVNEQFF,TGTGCCAGCAGCGCGGGACAGGGAAAGGTCAATGAGCAGTTCTTC